The clone carrying this T cell receptor (beta chain) was found many times. Its antigen is as yet unknown. The data were taken from a study of T cell repertoires in cytomegalovirus infection. Study-level background: The study used recently identified HLA-C-restricted and well-studied HLA-B-restricted CMV epitopes. A matching HLA type, together with CMV infection, was signaled by public TCR beta signatures.

Germline CDR1 SGHVS, CDR2 FQNEAQ. V dropped 4 bases and J dropped 2 bases, with 15 bases sitting between them. CDR3 length: 16 residues. Findings and caveats of the study: Summed public TCR beta family frequency identified CMV carriers bearing the relevant HLA. HLA-C-restricted CMV clonotypes gave the most frequent clonotype in two of eight donors.

TCRdb ran MiXCR on the reads and lists one entry per CDR3 protein. Found here are more than 85,000 distinct CDR3 sequences, about 28% of them singletons; the top ten hold around 80%. The input for sequencing was CD8+ T cells from cultured PBMCs, taken from culture after CMV antigen stimulation. The clonotype comes from a human donor in good health (CMV status not recorded). Some clones in this sample may be carry-over from other donors' samples. The gene calls are TRBV7-8 and TRBJ1-3; D remains ambiguous. As DNA, the CDR3 is TGTGCCAGCAGCTCCCCCCGAGGTGTAGCTGGAAACACCATATATTTT. Translating it yields CASSSPRGVAGNTIYF.